A selection of T cell receptor beta chains follows, all from one sample in a study of blood T cells in healthy people across ages. TCRdb re-called the 5' RACE reads through MiXCR, storing one row per CDR3 protein. Among some 290,000 distinct CDR3 sequences, 25% to 30% were seen once, and the ten largest hold approximately 29%. Sequencing was done on a sample of blood. All receptors come from a woman in her 70s in good health. Each CDR3 is given with its conserved first and last residue. Fields, in order: clone size, D gene, J gene, V gene, CDR3 protein, CDR3 DNA. D genes are given only for firm matches. Where a row states a size, it is once, few, many or the class of an expanded clone; other rows omit it.

>-|-|TRBJ1-4|TRBV15
CATRPTLQGPNEKLFF
TGTGCCACCAGGCCTACCCTACAGGGACCTAATGAAAAACTGTTTTTT
>-|-|TRBJ1-1|TRBV4-1
CASSQFINTEAFF
TGCGCCAGCAGCCAATTCATAAACACTGAAGCTTTCTTT
>-|-|TRBJ2-1|TRBV2
CASSEARGGEQFF
TGTGCCAGCAGTGAAGCGCGAGGAGGTGAGCAGTTCTTC
>few|TRBD1|TRBJ1-6|TRBV3-1
CASSQGQQNSPLHF
TGTGCCAGCAGCCAGGGACAGCAGAATTCACCCCTCCACTTT
>few|-|TRBJ1-4|TRBV19
CASSSFRAGVQVQLFF
TGTGCCAGTAGCTCATTTAGGGCCGGCGTCCAGGTTCAGCTGTTTTTT
>-|TRBD1|TRBJ2-1|TRBV24-1
CATSDTRSRGTRYNEQFF
TGTGCCACCAGTGATACCCGGTCCAGGGGGACGCGGTACAATGAGCAGTTCTTC
>few|-|TRBJ1-2|TRBV3-1
CASSPRGGTGANYGYTF
TGTGCCAGCAGCCCTCGCGGGGGTACTGGGGCTAACTATGGCTACACCTTC
>few|-|TRBJ2-1|TRBV12-5
CATQQPGRTRLVADEQFF
TGTGCTACCCAGCAACCGGGACGGACGAGGCTAGTCGCGGATGAGCAGTTCTTC
>-|TRBD2|TRBJ2-5|TRBV14
CASSQDPTSGRAETQYF
TGTGCCAGCAGCCAAGACCCGACTAGCGGGAGGGCCGAGACCCAGTACTTC
>-|-|TRBJ2-3|TRBV29-1
CSARYLGTDTQYF
TGCAGCGCGCGCTACTTGGGCACAGATACGCAGTATTTT
>few|-|TRBJ2-7|TRBV25-1
CASRGVKVREQYF
TGTGCCAGCAGGGGGGTTAAGGTCCGGGAGCAGTACTTC
>few|TRBD1|TRBJ2-5|TRBV28
CASRPFSGGVPSETQYF
TGTGCCAGCAGACCGTTTTCAGGGGGCGTCCCCAGTGAGACCCAGTACTTC
>few|TRBD1|TRBJ2-3|TRBV7-2
CASSLVGQVGGTQYF
TGTGCCAGCAGCTTAGTGGGACAGGTGGGAGGTACGCAGTATTTT
>few|TRBD2|TRBJ2-5|TRBV20-1
CSALNEGGLAGVGTQYF
TGCAGTGCTCTTAATGAGGGAGGACTAGCGGGAGTAGGGACCCAGTACTTC
>few|-|TRBJ2-7|TRBV28
CASSLAPYSSRGYEQYF
TGTGCCAGCAGTTTAGCCCCGTACTCCTCAAGGGGATACGAGCAGTACTTC
>-|-|TRBJ2-1|TRBV19
CASSIDPFGEQFF
TGTGCCAGTAGTATAGATCCCTTCGGGGAGCAGTTCTTC
>-|-|TRBJ2-3|TRBV5-5
CASSLVRLGGTDTQYF
TGTGCCAGCAGCTTGGTTCGGCTGGGCGGGACAGATACGCAGTATTTT
>few|TRBD1|TRBJ2-5|TRBV5-1
CASRPGTVDQETQYF
TGCGCCAGCAGACCCGGGACAGTGGACCAAGAGACCCAGTACTTC
>-|-|TRBJ2-1|TRBV24-1
CATSVLGENEQFF
TGTGCCACCAGTGTCCTCGGGGAGAATGAGCAGTTCTTC
>-|TRBD2|TRBJ2-5|TRBV28
CASSLLVYGREFF
TGTGCCAGCAGTTTACTTGTCTACGGGCGGGAGTTCTTC
>-|-|TRBJ2-3|TRBV7-2
CASKPPVGFRSPSTDTQYF
TGTGCCAGTAAGCCACCTGTGGGCTTTAGGAGTCCTAGCACAGATACGCAGTATTTT
>few|TRBD2|TRBJ2-7|TRBV7-2
CASSPQAGPYEQYF
TGTGCCAGCAGCCCCCAAGCGGGACCCTACGAGCAGTACTTC
>-|-|TRBJ2-1|TRBV7-3
CASSLIPYAEQFF
TGTGCCAGCAGCTTAATACCATATGCTGAGCAGTTCTTC